A single T cell receptor (beta chain) is shown here with its context. The sample belongs to a study of radiotherapy plus CTLA-4 blockade in lung cancer. The CDR3 loop spans 15 amino acids. Germline CDR1 and CDR2: SGHRS and YFSETQ. V lost 3 bases to trimming and J lost 6 bases; unmatched junction nucleotides: 5. Generated by immunoSEQ multiplex PCR, the TCRdb table keeps only in-frame clones and is missing some. Of 80,000 to 95,000 clones in the sample, roughly four fifths were seen once. This sequence originates from a human donor with non-small cell lung cancer that progressed on radiotherapy plus ipilimumab. V usage is TRBV5-1 and J usage is TRBJ2-3, with TRBD2 matching 12 bases. Sequenced material: peripheral blood, taken from a patient treated with radiotherapy plus ipilimumab. This chain's CDR3 is CASSSRLAGADTQYF. The DNA of the CDR3 is TGCGCCAGCAGCTCCCGACTAGCGGGAGCCGATACGCAGTATTTT.